This T cell receptor beta chain was found in a study of cytomegalovirus exposure and HLA in healthy donors. General study results and limits: In a later analysis, a missense DCLRE1C variant was linked to TCR beta V- and J-gene trimming.

V shed 0 bases, J shed 6 bases, and the junction held 7 bases outside the gene matches. The CDR3 is 15 amino acids. Germline CDR1 SGHNT, CDR2 YYREEE (reference sequence). A remark on this clone: Its specificity is unknown.

This PCR relied on a set of 60 Vbeta primers and 13 Jbeta primers. Generated by immunoSEQ multiplex PCR, the TCRdb table keeps only in-frame clones and is missing some. The sample totals about 72,000 clones. The genes are TRBV5-4 and TRBJ1-2; TRBD1 matches 8 bases. The origin of this receptor is a man aged 35 to 55 in good health and CMV-seronegative. The sequenced sample consisted of PBMCs. CDR3 coding DNA: TGTGCCAGCAGCTTGGGGGACAGGAGGAAGAATGGCTACACCTTC. This codes for CASSLGDRRKNGYTF.